This paragraph covers one TCR beta chain sequence. Its specificity is unknown. This sample stems from a study of OX40 agonist ivuxolimab in advanced cancers. Findings and limits, study-wide: CD8+ T cells (on average) carried more expanded clones than CD4+ T cells.

V lost 1 base to trimming and J lost 3 bases; unmatched junction nucleotides: 3. The CDR3 consists of 14 residues. Germline V CDR1 and CDR2: SGHAT, FQNNGV. Libraries were prepared by immunoSEQ multiplex PCR; TCRdb keeps only in-frame clonotypes and omits some of them. The data contain about 48,000 clones, approximately 84% of them singletons. The chain recombines TRBV11-2 with TRBJ2-7; 7 bases match TRBD1. Here the sequenced sample was CD4+ or CD8+ T cells sorted from blood, taken in a trial of the OX40 agonist ivuxolimab. This TCR was sampled from an adult with an advanced solid tumor such as melanoma, head and neck, liver or kidney cancer. CDR3 region: CASSLGGQVYEQYF. In DNA form, the CDR3 reads TGTGCCAGCAGCTTAGGCGGACAGGTCTACGAGCAGTACTTC.